This TCR beta chain came from a study of blood T cell repertoires in COVID-19. Study-level information: T cells, B-cell-depleted T cells, or PBMCs supplied cDNA or gDNA.

In the study's own analysis: The assay estimated nucleated cells by amplifying reference gene primers. The repertoire was sequenced with immunoSEQ multiplex PCR; TCRdb's copy has only in-frame clones and lacks some. For V, J and clone size, that table is used; D and trimming come from the DNA. The table lists a few hundred thousand clones, more than 65% of them singletons, with approximately 10% in the top ten. CDR1 is SGHVS, CDR2 FNYEAQ, per germline. The trim removed 5 bases at V and 4 bases at J, leaving 7 bases unmatched. The CDR3 has 16 amino acids. In this sample, this clone turned up once. This rearrangement joins TRBV7-6 to TRBJ2-1, with 11 nucleotides matching TRBD2. This TCR was recovered from a man aged 50 to 60 with active or convalescent COVID-19. The source material was peripheral blood. CDR3: CASSIQTSGIYNEQFF. The CDR3 DNA follows: TGTGCCAGCAGCATCCAGACTAGCGGGATTTACAATGAGCAGTTCTTC. Full variable domain (remainder filled in from reference TRBV7-6 and TRBJ2-1): GAGVSQSPRYKVTKRGQDVALRCDPISGHVSLYWYRQALGQGPEFLTYFNYEAQQDKSGLPNDRFSAERPEGSISTLTIQRTEQRDSAMYRCASSIQTSGIYNEQFFGPGTRLTVL.